A selection of T cell receptor beta chains follows, all from one sample in a study of graft-versus-host responses after intestinal transplantation. TCRdb's copy holds only in-frame clones and misses some; the assay was immunoSEQ multiplex PCR. The table lists approximately 86,000 clones, roughly 92% of them singletons. Antigens for these TCRs are unknown. This specimen consisted of unstimulated CD8+ T cells sorted from spleen or lymph node cells, obtained before transplant. Every receptor here comes from a human donor who was the organ donor for an intestinal transplant. The conserved cysteine and the conserved F or W are not part of the CDR3 here. D genes are given only for firm matches.

>TRBD2|TRBV4-2
ASSRRTSGSTDTQY
>.|TRBV7-9
ASSLGAQPQH
>.|TRBV19
ASTVFRETPYEQY
>.|TRBV27
ASSLSFSYEQY
>.|TRBV9
ASSGRGIYGYT
>TRBD2|TRBV28
ASSLFGTRPSYEQY
>.|TRBV7-9
ASSLGGQEQY
>TRBD2|TRBV5-1
ASSLEVAGGGDTQY
>.|TRBV2
ASGRTGLTYEQY
>TRBD1|TRBV7-7
ASSSGTGSYEQY
>TRBD2|TRBV27
ASSLYGLAGGESTDTQY
>TRBD2|TRBV19
ASSTSGGVYEQY
>.|TRBV6-5
ASSYDRGRTYEQY
>TRBD1|TRBV5-1
ASSLAGTGAYEQY
>TRBD1|TRBV6-5
ASRPRTGGELPLH
>TRBD2|TRBV5-1
ASGLAGTLPGYEQF
>TRBD2|TRBV27
ASSFTSGGIIEQY
>TRBD1|TRBV7-3
ASSLGTGLEAF
>.|TRBV27
ASSFSGSSYEQY
>TRBD1|TRBV5-7
ASSHGQGAIMFFYEQY
>.|TRBV6-4
ASSELGSSGELF
>.|TRBV4-3
ASSQDPSSVANEQF
>.|TRBV11-2
ASSFNRGGGQPQH
>TRBD1|TRBV12-5
ASGLSGGHNEQF
>.|TRBV9
ASSATGSYSYNEQF
>.|TRBV7-9
ASSSPLPGENYNEQF
>.|TRBV6-6
ASSYGVLQETQY
>TRBD2|TRBV4-3
ASSQGLASYEQY
>.|TRBV27
ASSSIGGTDNSPLH
>TRBD2|TRBV18
ASSPVRTSGGAGTDTQY
>TRBD2|TRBV5-1
ASSLSSGGAYNEQF
>.|TRBV20-1
SADTSYEQY
>.|TRBV28
ASRTMGHFSPLH
>.|TRBV5-1
ASSIRQTVGELF
>TRBD1|TRBV29-1
SVDTGGPDGYT
>.|TRBV10-1
ASSETRGVIYNEQF
>TRBD1|TRBV4-2
ASSQVVGQGLAYEQY
>.|TRBV20-1
SASPGYEQY
>.|TRBV7-2
ASSLVLNTGELF
>.|TRBV7-2
ASSFGGANEKLF
>TRBD1|TRBV13
ASSSDREEQY
>TRBD2|TRBV2
ASSNLAGGPPDTQY
>TRBD1|TRBV27
ASGTAYEQY
>.|TRBV7-6
ASSLGWTSYNEQF
>TRBD2|TRBV18
ASSPATSPTGELF
>.|TRBV19
ASSIGGYTEAF
>.|TRBV7-9
ASSSGVPYGYT
>TRBD1|TRBV13
ASSLGTGAYGYT
>.|TRBV9
ASSAGGRNYGYT
>TRBD1|TRBV19
ASSTSQGAYEQY
>.|TRBV7-9
ASASGDQPQH
>.|TRBV28
ASSPDSEGNQPQH